Following are 26 T cell receptor beta chains from one sample sequenced in a study of technical replicates of blood from a few donors. Some clones are missing from TCRdb's copy, which holds only in-frame ones; the method was immunoSEQ multiplex PCR. The sample consists of around 68,000 clones, 95% to 97% of them appearing once. Material: T cells isolated from PBMCs. The receptors were gathered from a human donor in good health.

This clone was seen once. The genes are TRBV4-2 and TRBJ2-1; D perhaps matches TRBD1 (6 bases). Trimming shortened V by 0 bases and J by 4 bases, and 19 bases separated the two germline ends. In germline, CDR1 is LGHNA, CDR2 YNFKEQ. This CDR3 is 18 amino acids long. The CDR3 is CASSQEIGRTAPYNEQFF. The CDR3 region has the DNA TGTGCCAGCAGCCAAGAAATAGGTCGGACAGCTCCTTACAATGAGCAGTTCTTC.

The genes are TRBV2 and TRBJ2-1; D unclear. V lost 6 bases and J lost 8, with 8 bases in between. This CDR3 region has 11 residues. Germline lookup yields CDR1 SNHLY and CDR2 FYNNEI. In nucleotides, the CDR3 is TGTGCCAGCAGGATGGGCTATGAGCAGTTCTTC. Translated, it gives CASRMGYEQFF.

The J gene is TRBJ2-7, the V gene TRBV2; 8 bases fit TRBD2. Germline V CDR1 and CDR2: SNHLY, FYNNEI. Trimming cost V 8 bases and J 0 bases; bases outside gene matches: 6. The CDR3 totals 14 residues. The CDR3 coding sequence is TGTGCCAGCTATACAACTAGCGGCTCCTACGAGCAGTACTTC. Its translation: CASYTTSGSYEQYF.

The rearrangement uses TRBV4-3 and TRBJ1-2; the D is unclear. This CDR3 comprises 14 residues. V lost 0 bases and J lost 8, with 13 bases in between. Germline lookup yields CDR1 LGHNA and CDR2 YSLEER. CDR3 nucleotides: TGCGCCAGCAGCCAAGATCGGACGCCGGGAGGCTACACCTTC. Protein product: CASSQDRTPGGYTF.

The V and J genes are TRBV6-5 and TRBJ2-7, with D possibly being TRBD2 (5 bases). The CDR3 covers 14 residues. The V gene's germline CDR1 is MNHEY and CDR2 SVGAGI. Trimming left V 8 bases short and J 3 bases short, with 17 bases between. The CDR3 coding sequence is TGTGCCAGCGCTAATTTTCGAGGGAACTACGAGCAGTACTTC. Translating gives CASANFRGNYEQYF.

The genes are TRBV6-1 and TRBJ2-2; TRBD2 is a possible D gene (5 bases). V dropped 2 bases and J dropped 4 bases, with 8 bases sitting between them. The CDR3 runs 14 residues. Germline assignment: CDR1 MNHNS and CDR2 SASEGT. Written as DNA, the CDR3 is TGTGCCAGCAGTGAATGGGAGAGCACCGGGGAGCTGTTTTTT. Protein: CASSEWESTGELFF.

The chain uses TRBV6-5 and TRBJ1-1, with 10 bases identical to TRBD1. The V segment lost 10 bases and the J segment 0 bases; nucleotides outside the gene matches: 2. The germline CDR1 and CDR2 sequences are MNHEY and SVGAGI. The CDR3 spans 13 residues. The CDR3 reads CATGQGVNTEAFF. CDR3 coding DNA: TGTGCCACCGGACAGGGGGTGAACACTGAAGCTTTCTTT.

The chain links TRBV9 to TRBJ2-3; the D gene is possibly TRBD2 (5 bases). Germline-derived CDR1 and CDR2 are SGDLS and YYNGEE. This CDR3 region has 13 residues. The V end lost 5 bases, the J end lost 0 bases, and 7 bases lay between the germline ends. CDR3 coding DNA: TGTGCCAGCAGAGGACTTAGCACAGATACGCAGTATTTT. Amino acid sequence: CASRGLSTDTQYF.

The rearrangement joins TRBV4-3 to TRBJ2-5, with 7 bases identical to TRBD1. The V gene end was trimmed by 0 bases and the J gene end by 4 bases; junction bases not matched to a gene: 8. There are 16 residues in the CDR3. CDR1 is LGHNA, CDR2 YSLEER, per germline. The CDR3 sequence: CASSQDATGVRETQYF. The CDR3 DNA follows: TGCGCCAGCAGCCAAGATGCAACAGGGGTGCGAGAGACCCAGTACTTC.

The chain uses TRBV7-3 and TRBJ2-4; TRBD1 is a possible D gene (5 bases). Trimming pared 1 base from V and 5 bases from J, leaving 12 bases between. The CDR3 has 15 amino acids. Germline CDR1 SGHTA, CDR2 FQGTGA. CDR3: CASSLSRAVENIQYF. The CDR3 nucleotides read TGTGCCAGCAGCTTAAGCAGGGCGGTGGAAAACATTCAGTACTTC.

The table lists this clone with a count of one. The genes are TRBV27 and TRBJ1-2; 8 nucleotides match TRBD1. The CDR3 has 16 residues. Germline CDR1 reads MNHEY; CDR2 reads SMNVEV (reference sequence). J lost 3 bases, V lost 1 base, and 7 bases had no gene match. The CDR3 here is CASSLLTGGSYYGYTF. Written as DNA, the CDR3 is TGTGCCAGCAGTTTATTAACAGGGGGGAGTTACTATGGCTACACCTTC.

The V gene is TRBV6-5, the J gene TRBJ1-1; D is possibly TRBD1 (5 bases). Trimming removed 6 bases at V and 3 bases at J, with 14 bases between. The CDR3 runs 14 residues. The germline CDR1 and CDR2 sequences are MNHEY and SVGAGI. The CDR3 reads CASRGGSLDTEAFF. DNA of the CDR3: TGTGCCAGCAGGGGGGGGTCCTTAGACACTGAAGCTTTCTTT.

This chain connects TRBV5-1 to TRBJ2-2, with D possibly matching TRBD2 (6 bases). The CDR3 extends over 17 amino acids. Germline CDR1 and CDR2: SGHRS and YFSETQ. V lost 2 bases and J 3 bases, leaving 17 bases between the germline ends. CDR3 sequence: CASSFDADLADTGELFF. CDR3 nucleotides: TGCGCCAGCAGCTTCGACGCAGATTTAGCGGACACCGGGGAGCTGTTTTTT.

The genes are TRBV5-4 and TRBJ2-7, with D perhaps TRBD2 (5 bases). Germline CDR1 and CDR2: SGHNT and YYREEE (reference sequence). Trimming took 6 bases from V and 4 from J, leaving 8 bases between them. The CDR3 runs to 11 residues. This CDR3 reads CASTRVYEQYF. CDR3 coding DNA: TGTGCCAGCACGAGGGTATACGAGCAGTACTTC.

The rearrangement uses TRBV6-5 and TRBJ1-4, with D perhaps matching TRBD1 (6 bases). CDR1 and CDR2 from the germline V gene are MNHEY and SVGAGI. This CDR3 has 15 residues. Deletions cut 4 bases from V and 8 bases from J, with 17 bases between. The CDR3 sequence: CASSSDSGAREKLFF. CDR3 nucleotides: TGTGCCAGCAGTTCTGATTCAGGGGCCAGAGAAAAACTGTTTTTT.

In regard to this clone: Distinct nucleotide sequences in the sample also encode this CDR3. The V gene is TRBV6-5, the J gene TRBJ1-2, with 10 bases fitting TRBD1. The V gene end was trimmed by 2 bases and the J gene end by 8 bases; junction bases not matched to a gene: 2. CDR1 MNHEY and CDR2 SVGAGI come from the germline V gene. This CDR3 contains 13 residues. The CDR3 here is CASSYGTGAGYTF. CDR3 nucleotide sequence: TGTGCCAGCAGTTACGGGACAGGGGCCGGCTACACCTTC.

The rearrangement uses TRBV21-1 and TRBJ2-2; TRBD2, the table's D call, was not compared with the DNA. TRBV21-1 corresponds to a pseudogene. The CDR3 loop spans 17 amino acids. CDR3 amino acids: CASSKGSSGRGTGELFF. The CDR3 DNA is TGTGCCAGCAGCAAAGGGTCGAGCGGGAGGGGCACCGGGGAGCTGTTTTTT.

The V call is TRBV28, the J call TRBJ1-3, with 8 bases lining up with TRBD1. The CDR3 runs to 20 residues. V shed 5 bases, J shed 2 bases, and the junction held 20 bases outside the gene matches. Germline CDR1 MDHEN, CDR2 SYDVKM. The CDR3 DNA reads as TGTGCCAGCAGTATCAACCCCCGGGACAGGAGATACTATGCTGGAAACACCATATATTTT. Protein: CASSINPRDRRYYAGNTIYF.

This chain joins TRBV19 and TRBJ1-5, with D tentatively TRBD1 (5 bases). V lost 11 bases and J lost 9, with 11 bases in between. This CDR3 has 10 residues. Germline loops: CDR1 LNHDA, CDR2 SQIVND (reference sequence). CDR3 region: CAPRGGPQHF. DNA for the CDR3: TGTGCCCCTCGGGGGGGGCCCCAGCATTTT.

This chain connects TRBV29-1 to TRBJ2-3; 7 bases map to TRBD2. The germline V gene has CDR1 SQVTM and CDR2 ANQGSEA. This CDR3 is 14 amino acids long. The ends lost 5 bases at V and 3 bases at J; junction bases unmatched: 8. The CDR3 DNA reads TGCAGCGTTATGGGGGAGGGAAGGACAGATACGCAGTATTTT. This translates into CSVMGEGRTDTQYF.

In DNA form, the CDR3 reads TGTGCCTGGAGTGTACTAGGAAGCGGGAGGGACGAGCAGTACTTC. It translates to CAWSVLGSGRDEQYF. The chain joins TRBV30 to TRBJ2-7, with 10 positions matching TRBD2. J lost 5 bases, V lost 0 bases, and 7 bases had no gene match. This CDR3 comprises 15 residues. The germline V gene encodes CDR1 GTSNPN and CDR2 SVGIG (reference sequence).

The V and J genes are TRBV7-6 and TRBJ2-7, with 9 bases aligning to TRBD2. From germline, CDR1 is SGHVS and CDR2 FNYEAQ. V shed 4 bases, J shed 5 bases, and the junction held 9 bases outside the gene matches. The CDR3 extends over 15 amino acids. CDR3 coding DNA: TGTGCCAGCAGCTCCTTACTAGCGGGTATGAACGAGCAGTACTTC. Residues: CASSSLLAGMNEQYF.

V gene TRBV6-1 combines with J gene TRBJ1-2; TRBD1 matches at 8 bases. This CDR3 spans 14 amino acids. CDR1 is MNHNS, CDR2 SASEGT, per germline. V gave up 5 bases and J gave up 4 bases; unmatched junction bases: 6. CDR3 residues: CASSNSGQVYGYTF. Written as DNA, the CDR3 is TGTGCCAGCAGTAACTCGGGACAGGTCTATGGCTACACCTTC.

V usage is TRBV9 and J usage is TRBJ2-3; D is possibly TRBD2 (6 bases). The V end was cut by 0 bases, the J end by 3 bases, with 11 bases between. CDR3 length equals 15 residues. CDR1 is SGDLS and CDR2 is YYNGEE in the germline V gene. The CDR3 here is CASSVAGGRTDTQYF. The CDR3 nucleotides are TGTGCCAGCAGCGTAGCCGGGGGAAGGACAGATACGCAGTATTTT.

The chain has TRBV5-8 and TRBJ2-1, with a possible D match to TRBD2 (5 bases). The ends were cut back, 3 bases at V and 8 bases at J, with 12 bases in the middle. The CDR3 totals 13 residues. Germline CDR1 reads SGHTS; CDR2 reads YDEGEE. The CDR3 protein is CASSSWGSDEQFF. The CDR3 bases are TGTGCCAGCAGCTCCTGGGGTAGCGATGAGCAGTTCTTC. Complete variable domain (other parts from reference TRBV5-8 and TRBJ2-1): EAGVTQSPTHLIKTRGQQATLRCSPISGHTSVYWYQQALGLGLQFLLWYDEGEERNRGNFPPRFSGRQFPNYSSELNVNALELEDSALYLCASSSWGSDEQFFGPGTRLTVL.

This clone was recorded once. The rearrangement uses TRBV5-1 and TRBJ1-2; 8 bases align to TRBD1. CDR1 and CDR2 (germline): SGHRS, YFSETQ. The CDR3 totals 14 residues. After removal of 4 bases from V and 3 bases from J, the junction contained 5 bases not matched to a gene. The chain's CDR3 is CASSGMTGDYGYTF. CDR3 in DNA: TGCGCCAGCAGCGGAATGACAGGGGACTATGGCTACACCTTC.